This is a list of T cell receptor beta chains from one sample in a study of T-cell memory formation after mild COVID-19. Each CDR3 protein gets one entry after TCRdb re-called the 5' RACE reads with MiXCR. The sample lists nearly 250,000 distinct CDR3 sequences; 15% were seen once. Sequenced material: PBMCs or a T cell subset sorted from them (not recorded which). The receptor set was obtained from an adult woman who had mild COVID-19 (a few samples of this study predate the infection). Cell type and time point are not known. The CDR3 runs from the conserved cysteine through the conserved F or W.

J gene: TRBJ2-1
V gene: TRBV27
CDR3 protein: CASSSLAGGREQFF

J gene: TRBJ2-1
V gene: TRBV5-1
CDR3 protein: CASSLQGQGVYNEQFF

J gene: TRBJ2-1
V gene: TRBV20-1
CDR3 protein: CSARDRGNSYNEQFF

J gene: TRBJ2-7
V gene: TRBV4-1
CDR3 protein: CASSQVQTAYEQYF

J gene: TRBJ1-1
V gene: TRBV5-1
CDR3 protein: CASSLSRQGTEAFF

J gene: TRBJ2-3
V gene: TRBV30
CDR3 protein: CAWGSFNTQYF

J gene: TRBJ2-7
V gene: TRBV5-1
CDR3 protein: CASSPPGQGAGEQYF

J gene: TRBJ2-2
V gene: TRBV7-9
CDR3 protein: CASRRPGQRNTGELFF

J gene: TRBJ1-2
V gene: TRBV6-6
CDR3 protein: CASSYRPGQGNYGYTF

J gene: TRBJ2-7
V gene: TRBV18
CDR3 protein: CASSPGSLQSYEQYF

J gene: TRBJ1-4
V gene: TRBV19
CDR3 protein: CASKGLVGRGEELFF

J gene: TRBJ1-2
V gene: TRBV6-5
CDR3 protein: CASSPRSGNVYGYTF

J gene: TRBJ2-3
V gene: TRBV30
CDR3 protein: CAWSAQGLAASTDTQYF

J gene: TRBJ1-6
V gene: TRBV7-9
CDR3 protein: CASRPVGGNSPLHF

J gene: TRBJ2-2
V gene: TRBV11-2
CDR3 protein: CASSFPPTVNTGELFF

J gene: TRBJ2-2
V gene: TRBV7-9
CDR3 protein: CASSSRTSGMRELFF

J gene: TRBJ1-2
V gene: TRBV3-1
CDR3 protein: CASSQRSSGPIDYGYTF

J gene: TRBJ2-6
V gene: TRBV7-8
CDR3 protein: CASSLGLFSGANVLTF

J gene: TRBJ2-7
V gene: TRBV7-2
CDR3 protein: CASRSGQGAYEQYF

J gene: TRBJ1-1
V gene: TRBV5-1
CDR3 protein: CASSLSGAGTEAFF

J gene: TRBJ2-3
V gene: TRBV3-1
CDR3 protein: CASSQSDRFTDTQYF

J gene: TRBJ1-5
V gene: TRBV27
CDR3 protein: CASSPLNRGTHQPQHF

J gene: TRBJ1-2
V gene: TRBV18
CDR3 protein: CASSPENYGYTF

J gene: TRBJ2-3
V gene: TRBV7-3
CDR3 protein: CASSSPSSVTQYF

J gene: TRBJ1-1
V gene: TRBV7-9
CDR3 protein: CASSLGGMFLNAEAFF

J gene: TRBJ2-1
V gene: TRBV7-2
CDR3 protein: CASSRELGSYNEQFF

J gene: TRBJ2-1
V gene: TRBV29-1
CDR3 protein: CSVDGGQRFGNEQFF

J gene: TRBJ2-5
V gene: TRBV7-2
CDR3 protein: CASSFYGMGETQYF

J gene: TRBJ2-1
V gene: TRBV6-5
CDR3 protein: CASSYTGVTEQFF

J gene: TRBJ2-5
V gene: TRBV7-9
CDR3 protein: CASSLAPGPAGETQYF

J gene: TRBJ2-3
V gene: TRBV18
CDR3 protein: CASSPRRVEGSTDTQYF

J gene: TRBJ2-7
V gene: TRBV20-1
CDR3 protein: CSASGQGDGEQYF

J gene: TRBJ2-3
V gene: TRBV24-1
CDR3 protein: CATSDSGQRGTDTQYF

J gene: TRBJ2-1
V gene: TRBV9
CDR3 protein: CASSSRVVQGNNEQFF

J gene: TRBJ1-4
V gene: TRBV4-1
CDR3 protein: CASSQIGGGNEKLFF

J gene: TRBJ1-2
V gene: TRBV9
CDR3 protein: CASSVWDRGDFYTF

J gene: TRBJ2-7
V gene: TRBV2
CDR3 protein: CASRMTFVLDEQYF

J gene: TRBJ1-1
V gene: TRBV29-1
CDR3 protein: CSARGQDVTEAFF

J gene: TRBJ2-3
V gene: TRBV12-3/TRBV12-4
CDR3 protein: CASSLRAETDTQYF

J gene: TRBJ2-3
V gene: TRBV12-3/TRBV12-4
CDR3 protein: CASSLVGPEDTQYF

J gene: TRBJ2-3
V gene: TRBV5-1
CDR3 protein: CASSLGGLAGSTDTQYF

J gene: TRBJ1-2
V gene: TRBV20-1
CDR3 protein: CSARITDYGYTF